The sequence of this T cell receptor beta chain was determined in a study of blood T cell repertoires in COVID-19. Overall study context: COVID-19 samples collected from the United States, Italy and Spain covered acute and convalescent phases.

The CDR3 loop spans 15 amino acids. Trimming removed 6 bases from V and 4 bases from J; junction bases left unmatched: 11. The V gene's germline CDR1 is SQVTM and CDR2 ANQGSEA. Sequenced by immunoSEQ multiplex PCR; TCRdb stores in-frame clones only, minus some. The sample includes 250,000 or so clones, about 89% of them seen just once. Sequencing was done on a sample of peripheral blood. This chain connects TRBV29-1 to TRBJ2-3, with 9 positions matching TRBD1. The clonotype was recovered from a man aged 40-49 years with active or convalescent COVID-19. The CDR3 loop is CSVLLRDRAPDTQYF. The CDR3 DNA reads TGCAGCGTCCTCCTCCGGGACAGGGCTCCAGATACGCAGTATTTT.